A selection of T cell receptor beta chains follows, all from one sample in a study of T cells after somatic rescue of genetic block. Assay used: immunoSEQ multiplex PCR; TCRdb lists only in-frame clones, some missing. The sample carries about 67,000 clones, under 95% recorded once. The sequenced sample consisted of peripheral blood mononuclear cells (PBMCs). These receptor sequences come from a man in his forties. Each CDR3 is given with its conserved first and last residue. D genes are given only for firm matches. The listing skips clone size in some rows; elsewhere it reads once, few, many or a size class.

v_gene	j_gene	abundance	d_gene	CDR3nt	CDR3aa
TRBV12-5	TRBJ1-5	-	-	TGTGCTAGTGTTGGGCAGGAGGGCAATCAGCCCCAGCATTTT	CASVGQEGNQPQHF
TRBV19	TRBJ1-5	-	TRBD1	TGTGCCAGTACCCCAGGGGGGTTGCGTCAGCCCCAGCATTTT	CASTPGGLRQPQHF
TRBV15	TRBJ1-5	-	TRBD1	TGTGCCACCAGCAGGTTTGGGACAGGAGGCAATCAGCCCCAGCATTTT	CATSRFGTGGNQPQHF
TRBV4-2	TRBJ1-3	-	-	TGTGCCAGCAGCCAAGATCCGAGGGGCGGCTCTGGAAACACCATATATTTT	CASSQDPRGGSGNTIYF
TRBV4-1	TRBJ2-7	-	-	TGCGCCAGCAGCCAAGCGGGATACTCCTACGAGCAGTACTTC	CASSQAGYSYEQYF
TRBV7-8	TRBJ2-7	-	-	TGTGCCAGCAGCTTCAGGGTCGAGCAGTACTTC	CASSFRVEQYF
TRBV7-2	TRBJ1-1	-	-	TGTGCCAGCAGCAACTACAGGGTATGGGAGACTGAAGCTTTCTTT	CASSNYRVWETEAFF
TRBV28	TRBJ2-7	-	-	TGTGCCAGCAGTTTAAGTGTTGGCAAGACCTTCTACGAGCAGTACTTC	CASSLSVGKTFYEQYF
TRBV5-1	TRBJ2-7	-	TRBD1	TGCGCCAGCAGCGCGGACAGGGGGCGCGCAGTGAGCTCCTACGAGCAGTACTTC	CASSADRGRAVSSYEQYF
TRBV9	TRBJ2-5	-	TRBD2	TGTGCCAGCAGCGTAGGGGAGGGAATGGCAGAGACCCAGTACTTC	CASSVGEGMAETQYF
TRBV7-2	TRBJ2-1	-	TRBD2	TGTGCCAGCAGCTTCAGAGCGGGAGGGGTCAATGAGCAGTTCTTC	CASSFRAGGVNEQFF
TRBV10-1	TRBJ2-7	-	TRBD2	TGCGCCAGCAGTCCCGGGACTAGGGGGTTGAGGGAGCAGTACTTC	CASSPGTRGLREQYF
TRBV6-5	TRBJ2-2	-	TRBD2	TGTGCCAGCAGTTACTCCCTAGCGGGGGGGCCCGGGGAGCTGTTTTTT	CASSYSLAGGPGELFF
TRBV19	TRBJ2-3	-	-	TGTGCCAGTAGTAATAGCGGTGATACGCAGTATTTT	CASSNSGDTQYF
TRBV15	TRBJ1-4	once	-	TGTGCCACCAGCAGAGATAGGTGGATTGCAACTAATGAAAAACTGTTTTTT	CATSRDRWIATNEKLFF
TRBV11-2	TRBJ2-2	-	-	TGTGCCAGCAGCCCAGGGACGGTGAACACCGGGGAGCTGTTTTTT	CASSPGTVNTGELFF
TRBV10-1	TRBJ2-2	once	-	TGCGCCAGCAGTGAGTCGAGGGCAGGGAACACCGGGGAGCTGTTTTTT	CASSESRAGNTGELFF
TRBV5-1	TRBJ2-6	-	-	TGCGCCAGCAGCTTGGTGGGAAATGGGGCCAACGTCCTGACTTTC	CASSLVGNGANVLTF
TRBV6-5	TRBJ2-7	-	TRBD1	TGTGCCAGCAGTTCCAAGGGACAGGTCTCCTACGAGCAGTACTTC	CASSSKGQVSYEQYF
TRBV19	TRBJ1-2	-	-	TGTGCCAGTAGTCCCCCCGGACGGAACTATGGCTACACCTTC	CASSPPGRNYGYTF
TRBV9	TRBJ2-1	-	-	TGTGCCAGCAGCCCGCCGGGAGTAAGGACCTACAATGAGCAGTTCTTC	CASSPPGVRTYNEQFF
TRBV2	TRBJ1-2	few	TRBD1	TGTGCCAGCAGGGAGGACAGGAACTATGGCTACACCTTC	CASREDRNYGYTF
TRBV4-1	TRBJ1-4	-	-	TGCGCCAGCAGCCAAGGTTTGACGGAGGAGGAAAAACTGTTTTTT	CASSQGLTEEEKLFF
TRBV11-2	TRBJ2-7	-	TRBD1	TGTGCCAGCAGCTTAGCCGGGACAGGAACCTACGAGCAGTACTTC	CASSLAGTGTYEQYF
TRBV7-8	TRBJ2-7	-	TRBD1	TGTGCCAGCAGCGTGGGACAGGCCACCTACGAGCAGTACTTC	CASSVGQATYEQYF
TRBV9	TRBJ2-7	-	TRBD2	TGTGCCAGCAGCGTAGCGGGAGGGCCTGATTACGAGCAGTACTTC	CASSVAGGPDYEQYF
TRBV6-5	TRBJ2-7	-	TRBD1	TGTGCCAGCAGTATGGACAGGGTCGCCTACGAGCAGTACTTC	CASSMDRVAYEQYF
TRBV6-5	TRBJ1-1	-	-	TGTGCCAGCAGTTACTCCCAGGACACTGAAGCTTTCTTT	CASSYSQDTEAFF
TRBV19	TRBJ2-7	-	TRBD1	TGTGCCAGTAGGGCACAGGGGCGCTACGAGCAGTACTTC	CASRAQGRYEQYF
TRBV5-6	TRBJ2-7	-	-	TGTGCCAGCAGCTCCGGTTCCTACGAGCAGTACTTC	CASSSGSYEQYF
TRBV6-5	TRBJ1-6	once	TRBD1	TGTGCCAGCAGTTACTCGGGACAGGGGGCACGATCCCTCCACTTT	CASSYSGQGARSLHF
TRBV11-1	TRBJ1-6	-	-	TGTGCCAGCAGCTTAGCTCTGGCTTCACCCCTCCACTTT	CASSLALASPLHF
TRBV5-1	TRBJ2-5	-	-	TGCGCCAGCACCGAAGAACCGGGACTTCCTCAAGAGACCCAGTACTTC	CASTEEPGLPQETQYF
TRBV28	TRBJ2-7	-	-	TGTGCCAGCAAAGGGCAGGGCTCGACGGGCGAGCAGTACTTC	CASKGQGSTGEQYF
TRBV6-1	TRBJ2-7	-	TRBD1	TGTGCCAGCAGCCCTTCAGGACAGGGTGCCTACGAGCAGTACTTC	CASSPSGQGAYEQYF
TRBV19	TRBJ1-1	-	-	TGTGCCAGTAGTCCGGGACGGATTACGGAGACTGAAGCTTTCTTT	CASSPGRITETEAFF
TRBV5-5	TRBJ2-7	-	-	TGTGCCAGCAGCTCAAACCCTTACTTTACCAGGGTCGAGCAGTACTTC	CASSSNPYFTRVEQYF
TRBV7-9	TRBJ2-1	-	-	TGTGCCAGCAGGGGGGTTAATGAGCAGTTCTTC	CASRGVNEQFF
TRBV5-4	TRBJ2-1	-	TRBD1	TGTGCCAGCAGCGACCCCGGACAGGGGGCTATCAACAATGAGCAGTTCTTC	CASSDPGQGAINNEQFF
TRBV19	TRBJ1-1	-	TRBD1	TGTGCCAGTATCCGGACAGGGAACACTGAAGCTTTCTTT	CASIRTGNTEAFF
TRBV19	TRBJ1-5	-	TRBD1	TGTGCCAGTAGTATAATGGGACAGGGCGGGCAGCCCCAGCATTTT	CASSIMGQGGQPQHF
TRBV12-1	TRBJ2-5	-	-	TGTGCCAGCAGCGTACGAGGGGCTGAGACCCAGTACTTC	CASSVRGAETQYF
TRBV11-2	TRBJ2-1	-	TRBD2	TGTGCCAGCAGCTTCGGGACTAGCGGGAGGGCCCCCAAAGACAATGAGCAGTTCTTC	CASSFGTSGRAPKDNEQFF
TRBV6-5	TRBJ2-7	-	-	TGTGCCAGCAGTTCCCGGGACATTACTGCCGAGCAGTACTTC	CASSSRDITAEQYF
TRBV4-1	TRBJ2-5	once	TRBD1	TGCGCCAGCAGCCAGACGACAGGGACCCAAGAGACCCAGTACTTC	CASSQTTGTQETQYF
TRBV21-1	TRBJ1-5	once	-	TGTGCCAGCAGCACCGGGGACAGCGACAATCAGCCCCAGCATTTT	CASSTGDSDNQPQHF
TRBV5-1	TRBJ2-3	once	-	TGCGCCAGCAGCCTAAGGGTAGGGAGAAGCTTTAATCGAGATACGCAGTATTTT	CASSLRVGRSFNRDTQYF